The following is a T cell receptor beta chain sequence with its context. Antigen unknown. The V gene's germline CDR1 is SQVTM and CDR2 ANQGSEA. This CDR3 has 13 residues. V was cut by 4 bases and J by 5 bases, with 14 bases left in between. Primers: 60 Vbeta forward and 13 Jbeta reverse. Assay: immunoSEQ multiplex PCR; the TCRdb copy retains only in-frame clones and omits some. This table holds over 150,000 clones, around 79% found once. The sample comes from a study of cytomegalovirus exposure and HLA in healthy donors. Findings of the study overall: Prior analysis indicated that the majority of TCR beta V segments exhibited productivity approximately 87% or approximately 30% of the time. A classifier reportedly called cytomegalovirus status with high sensitivity and specificity.

The chain carries TRBV29-1 and TRBJ2-5; D is unclear. Sequenced sample: PBMCs. The sequence came from a girl aged 5-17 years in good health and CMV-seropositive. DNA for the CDR3: TGCAGCGTTGGAGCTGTTTTGAAGGAGACCCAGTACTTC. Its translation is CSVGAVLKETQYF.